This passage covers 20 T cell receptor beta chains from one sample sequenced in a study of T-cell memory formation after mild COVID-19. TCRdb used MiXCR to reprocess the 5' RACE reads, holding one entry per CDR3 protein. The data show approximately 350,000 distinct CDR3 sequences, 25% to 30% seen once. The specimen sequenced was PBMCs or a T cell subset sorted from them (not recorded which). All receptors derive from an adult woman who had mild COVID-19 (a few samples of this study predate the infection). Cell type and time point are not known.

The V and J genes are TRBV9 and TRBJ2-2; maybe TRBD1 (5 bases). Trimming removed 0 bases at V and 0 bases at J, with 6 bases between. The CDR3 runs 15 residues. Germline-derived CDR1 and CDR2 are SGDLS and YYNGEE. The CDR3 reads CASSVGTSNTGELFF. In DNA, the CDR3 is TGTGCCAGCAGCGTAGGGACATCGAACACCGGGGAGCTGTTTTTT.

This rearrangement joins TRBV24-1 to TRBJ1-1; no clear D gene. The length of the CDR3 is 13 residues. Germline V gene sequence: CDR1 KGHDR, CDR2 SFDVKD. The V and J ends lost 10 bases and 1 base respectively, with 12 bases between them. The CDR3 here is CATKGEGNTEAFF. The CDR3 DNA reads as TGTGCCACGAAGGGAGAGGGGAACACTGAAGCTTTCTTT.

The chain links TRBV7-9 to TRBJ2-2; the D is unclear. Trimming shortened V by 5 bases and J by 4 bases, and 20 bases separated the two germline ends. Germline values: CDR1 SEHNR, CDR2 FQNEAQ (reference sequence). CDR3 size: 17 residues. CDR3 in DNA: TGTGCCAGCAGCCCCCGCGGCGCAGGTTCGATCACCGGGGAGCTGTTTTTT. As protein: CASSPRGAGSITGELFF.

The rearrangement links TRBV20-1 to TRBJ2-1; 9 bases align to TRBD2. Trimming cost V 5 bases and J 3 bases; bases outside gene matches: 11. The germline gives CDR1 DFQATT, CDR2 SNEGSKA (reference sequence). The CDR3 is 16 amino acids. CDR3: CSALAGGSRGYNEQFF. CDR3 DNA: TGCAGTGCTCTGGCGGGAGGGTCACGAGGCTACAATGAGCAGTTCTTC.

The chain is built from TRBV25-1 and TRBJ2-7; D gene uncertain. The ends were cut back, 8 bases at V and 3 bases at J, with 11 bases in the middle. This CDR3 is built from 12 residues. From germline, CDR1 is MGHDK and CDR2 SYGVNS. In nucleotides, the CDR3 is TGTGCCAGCGGCAGAGGTTTCTACGAGCAGTACTTC. It translates to CASGRGFYEQYF.

This sequence joins TRBV6-5 and TRBJ1-1, with 9 bases that match TRBD1. V trimming: 0 bases; J trimming: 4 bases; junction bases outside the gene matches: 9. The CDR3 contains 17 residues. CDR1 and CDR2 (germline): MNHEY, SVGAGI. The CDR3 loop reads CASSYSRTGTGFTEAFF. The CDR3 DNA sequence: TGTGCCAGCAGTTACTCGAGAACTGGGACAGGGTTCACTGAAGCTTTCTTT.

Only a few counts were recorded for this clonotype. V and J are TRBV12-3 or TRBV12-4 and TRBJ1-2; D gene uncertain. CDR3 length: 14 residues. V lost 7 bases to trimming and J lost 4 bases, with 16 bases between them. The CDR3 region has the DNA TGTGCCAGCACCGCCGGCTCTTTCCCCTATGGCTACACCTTC. This sequence encodes CASTAGSFPYGYTF.

The V call is TRBV7-8, the J call TRBJ2-7, with D possibly matching TRBD2 (6 bases). Per germline, CDR1 SGHVS and CDR2 FQNEAQ. CDR3 length: 12 residues. V was trimmed by 5 bases and J by 6 bases, leaving 11 bases between them. In DNA form, the CDR3 reads TGTGCCAGCAGCGCCCGGGGGTTCGAGCAGTACTTC. Residues: CASSARGFEQYF.

This clonotype has a handful of counts. The chain has TRBV12-3 or TRBV12-4 and TRBJ1-2; the D is unclear. The V and J ends lost 6 bases and 3 bases respectively, with 11 bases between them. The CDR3 length is 13 residues. CDR3 nucleotide sequence: TGTGCCAGCAGACGCCTAGGGTACTATGGCTACACCTTC. Protein product: CASRRLGYYGYTF.

CDR3 DNA: TGTGCCAGCAGTTTAGGGCTAGCGGGGGGAAACATTCAGTACTTC. Its protein is CASSLGLAGGNIQYF. The chain joins TRBV12-3 or TRBV12-4 to TRBJ2-4; 11 nucleotides line up with TRBD2. This CDR3 has 15 residues. Losses at the gene ends were 1 base for V and 6 bases for J; bases not matched to a gene: 2.

This clonotype was recorded a few times. The chain joins TRBV5-1 to TRBJ2-1; D uncertain. The germline gives CDR1 SGHRS, CDR2 YFSETQ. The CDR3 covers 14 residues. V was pared by 7 bases and J by 7 bases, with 18 bases between. CDR3 DNA sequence: TGCGCCAGCTCAAGGGATACCCCTCGGAATGAGCAGTTCTTC. This translates into CASSRDTPRNEQFF.

This rearrangement joins TRBV5-1 to TRBJ2-7; 9 bases are a match to TRBD1. The ends lost 3 bases at V and 7 bases at J; junction bases unmatched: 5. Germline CDR1 is SGHRS and CDR2 is YFSETQ. CDR3 size: 13 residues. In DNA, the CDR3 is TGCGCCAGCAGCTGGCGGACAGGGGATGAGCAGTACTTC. Translated, it gives CASSWRTGDEQYF.

The rearrangement links TRBV12-3 or TRBV12-4 to TRBJ2-2, with D maybe TRBD2 (5 bases). With 3 bases removed from V and 7 bases from J, the gap between germline ends came to 21 bases. The CDR3 is made up of 17 amino acids. CDR3 nucleotide sequence: TGTGCCAGCAGTTTGAATTTGTGGGGAGCCAACGGCGGGGAGCTGTTTTTT. This sequence encodes CASSLNLWGANGGELFF.

The rearrangement joins TRBV14 to TRBJ2-2; 7 positions match TRBD1. With V trimmed by 2 bases and J by 7 bases, 10 bases remained unmatched. The CDR3 has 16 residues. Germline values: CDR1 SGHDN, CDR2 FVKESK. The CDR3 DNA sequence: TGTGCCAGCAGCCAACTGAACAGGGGTCGTAACGGGGAGCTGTTTTTT. It is translated as CASSQLNRGRNGELFF.

V is TRBV7-8 and J is TRBJ1-5, with a possible D match to TRBD1 (5 bases). Per germline, CDR1 SGHVS and CDR2 FQNEAQ. The length of the CDR3 is 15 residues. Trimming left V 3 bases short and J 2 bases short, with 11 bases between. CDR3 coding DNA: TGTGCCAGCAGCTTCTCTGGGGGAGGCAATCAGCCCCAGCATTTT. Translated, it gives CASSFSGGGNQPQHF.

This chain uses TRBV4-1 with TRBJ1-2; the match to TRBD1 covers 7 bases. V lost 4 bases and J lost 7; bases outside the gene matches: 3. The CDR3 spans 12 residues. Per germline, CDR1 MGHRA and CDR2 YSYEKL. The CDR3 DNA is TGCGCCAGCAGCCTTGGACAGGCTGGCTACACCTTC. It codes for CASSLGQAGYTF.

There are a few counts of this clonotype. The V and J genes are TRBV4-1 and TRBJ2-2; perhaps TRBD1 as D (6 bases). The germline V gene has CDR1 MGHRA and CDR2 YSYEKL. V lost 4 bases and J lost 3, with 12 bases in between. The CDR3 is 15 amino acids. As DNA, the CDR3 is TGCGCCAGCAGCCTAAGCAGGGGTGACACCGGGGAGCTGTTTTTT. Protein product: CASSLSRGDTGELFF.

This clonotype was observed a few times. The chain has TRBV19 and TRBJ2-4; possibly TRBD2 for D (6 bases). CDR1 LNHDA and CDR2 SQIVND come from the germline V gene (reference sequence). The CDR3 spans 12 residues. The ends were cut back, 3 bases at V and 7 bases at J, with 7 bases in the middle. This CDR3 is CASSMGGNIQYF. CDR3 in DNA: TGTGCCAGTAGTATGGGGGGTAACATTCAGTACTTC.

This clonotype was detected only a few times. The chain couples TRBV28 to TRBJ1-6; D gene unclear. The V end was cut by 6 bases, the J end by 9 bases, with 9 bases between. The CDR3 has 12 amino acids. Germline V CDR1 and CDR2: MDHEN, SYDVKM. The CDR3 DNA reads as TGTGCCAGCAGCTCGACAACTTCACCCCTCCACTTT. Its translation is CASSSTTSPLHF. Full variable domain (missing parts from reference TRBV28 and TRBJ1-6): DVKVTQSSRYLVKRTGEKVFLECVQDMDHENMFWYRQDPGLGLRLIYFSYDVKMKEKGDIPEGYSVSREKKERFSLILESASTNQTSMYLCASSSTTSPLHFGNGTRLTVT.

V and J are TRBV10-3 and TRBJ1-1, with D unresolved. V lost 0 bases, J lost 0 bases, and 8 bases lay in between. There are 15 residues in the CDR3. CDR1 ENHRY and CDR2 SYGVKD come from the germline V gene. The CDR3 region has the DNA TGTGCCATCAGTGAGTCGGGCAGCTTGAACACTGAAGCTTTCTTT. It encodes CAISESGSLNTEAFF.